The clone carrying this T cell receptor (beta chain) has more than one count but fewer than ten. This record comes from a study of blood T cell repertoires in COVID-19. Study summary: Whether acute or convalescent, the COVID-19 samples came from the United States, Italy and Spain. The analysed material was cDNA or gDNA that came from T cells, B-cell-depleted T cells, or PBMCs.

In the authors' methods: Researchers report that nucleated cell counts were estimated from reference gene primer amplification. Clones were read by immunoSEQ multiplex PCR, and TCRdb kept only the in-frame ones, dropping some. Clone size and V and J calls were adopted from that table, with D and trimming inferred from the DNA. This sample has under 300,000 clones, with approximately 86% found just once. Seattle researchers signed up patients amid active infection and tracked them longitudinally. Per the germline V gene, CDR1 is SGHNT and CDR2 is YYREEE (reference sequence). This CDR3 has 17 amino acids. V shed 4 bases and J shed 3 bases, with 20 bases lying between them.

The TCR comes from a woman in her 70s with COVID-19, enrolled during active disease. The V and J genes are TRBV5-4 and TRBJ2-1; a possible D gene is TRBD2 (5 bases). The sample was peripheral blood. CDR3 residues: CASSPGRLAGSYNEQFF. DNA of the CDR3: TGTGCCAGCAGCCCCGGCAGATTGGCGGGTAGCTACAATGAGCAGTTCTTC.